The following is a T cell receptor (beta chain) sequence with its context. Per the original data handling: Amplification with reference gene primers provided the estimates of nucleated cell counts. Profiled with immunoSEQ multiplex PCR; TCRdb holds only in-frame clones, not every one. The DNA was the basis for D and trimming; V, J and clone size are from that table. The data hold roughly 40,000 clones, with around 89% observed a single time. The data are from a study of blood T cell repertoires in COVID-19. Overall study: The United States, Italy and Spain supplied acute and convalescent COVID-19 samples. The analysed material was cDNA or gDNA that came from T cells, B-cell-depleted T cells, or PBMCs.

Per germline, CDR1 SEHNR and CDR2 FQNEAQ (reference sequence). This CDR3 comprises 16 residues. V shed 3 bases and J 4 bases; nucleotides not matched to a gene: 3. Material for sequencing was peripheral blood. The chain carries TRBV7-9 and TRBJ2-2, with 12 nucleotides matching TRBD1. This receptor was identified in a human donor in a cohort sampled during active COVID-19. The CDR3 coding sequence is TGTGCCAGCAGCTTGGGACAGGGGGCGACCACCGGGGAGCTGTTTTTT. The encoded protein is CASSLGQGATTGELFF. The variable domain in full, with the rest retrieved from reference TRBV7-9 and TRBJ2-2, is DTGVSQNPRHKITKRGQNVTFRCDPISEHNRLYWYRQTLGQGPEFLTYFQNEAQLEKSRLLSDRFSAERPKGSFSTLEIQRTEQGDSAMYLCASSLGQGATTGELFFGEGSRLTVL.